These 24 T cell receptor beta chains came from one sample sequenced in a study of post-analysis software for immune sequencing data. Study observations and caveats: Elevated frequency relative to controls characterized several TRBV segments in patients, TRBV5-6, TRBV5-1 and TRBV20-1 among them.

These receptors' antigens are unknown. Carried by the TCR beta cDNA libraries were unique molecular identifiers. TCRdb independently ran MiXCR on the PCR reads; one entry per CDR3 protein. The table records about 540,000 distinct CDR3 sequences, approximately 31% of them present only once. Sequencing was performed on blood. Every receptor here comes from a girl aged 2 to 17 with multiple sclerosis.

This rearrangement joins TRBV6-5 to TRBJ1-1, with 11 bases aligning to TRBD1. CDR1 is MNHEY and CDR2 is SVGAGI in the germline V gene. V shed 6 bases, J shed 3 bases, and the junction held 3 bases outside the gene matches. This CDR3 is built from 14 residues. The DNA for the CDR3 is TGTGCCAGCAGGGACAGGGGGCGCGACACTGAAGCTTTCTTT. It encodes CASRDRGRDTEAFF.

The CDR3 DNA sequence: TGTGCCATCGCCGGGGGCCCTTACCAAAGCTCCTACAATGAGCAGTTCTTC. Translated: CAIAGGPYQSSYNEQFF. The V gene is TRBV10-3, the J gene TRBJ2-1, with D perhaps given as TRBD1 or TRBD2 (6 bases each). Germline CDR1 reads ENHRY; CDR2 reads SYGVKD. Trimming stripped 8 bases from V and 0 bases from J, with 20 bases between. The CDR3 loop spans 17 amino acids.

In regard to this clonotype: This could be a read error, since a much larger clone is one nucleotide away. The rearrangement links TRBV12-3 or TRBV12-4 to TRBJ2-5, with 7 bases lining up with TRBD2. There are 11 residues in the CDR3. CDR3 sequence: CATGTTEAQYF. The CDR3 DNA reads TGTGCCACCGGGACTACAGAGGCCCAGTACTTC.

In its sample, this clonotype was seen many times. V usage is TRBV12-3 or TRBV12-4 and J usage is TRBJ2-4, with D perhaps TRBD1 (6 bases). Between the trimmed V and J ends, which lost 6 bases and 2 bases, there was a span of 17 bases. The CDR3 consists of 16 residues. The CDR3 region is CASRTNRDGTKNIQYF. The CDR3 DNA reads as TGTGCCAGCAGGACAAACAGGGACGGGACCAAAAACATTCAGTACTTC.

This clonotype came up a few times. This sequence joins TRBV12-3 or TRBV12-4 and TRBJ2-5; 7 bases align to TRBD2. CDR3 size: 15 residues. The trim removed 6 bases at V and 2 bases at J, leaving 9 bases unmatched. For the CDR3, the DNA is TGTGCCAGCAGCATCTCTAGCGGAGCTCAAGAGACCCAGTACTTC. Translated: CASSISSGAQETQYF.

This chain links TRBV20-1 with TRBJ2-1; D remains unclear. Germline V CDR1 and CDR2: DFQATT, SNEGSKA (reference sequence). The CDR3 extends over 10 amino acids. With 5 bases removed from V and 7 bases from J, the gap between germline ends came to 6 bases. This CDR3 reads CSAGINEQFF. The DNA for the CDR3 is TGCAGTGCTGGGATAAATGAGCAGTTCTTC.

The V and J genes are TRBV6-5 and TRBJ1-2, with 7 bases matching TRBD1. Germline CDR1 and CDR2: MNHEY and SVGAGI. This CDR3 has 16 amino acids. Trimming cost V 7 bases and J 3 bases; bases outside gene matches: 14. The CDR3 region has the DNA TGTGCCAGCACGGCGTCAGGGGGAAGGTTTCACTATGGCTACACCTTC. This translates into CASTASGGRFHYGYTF.

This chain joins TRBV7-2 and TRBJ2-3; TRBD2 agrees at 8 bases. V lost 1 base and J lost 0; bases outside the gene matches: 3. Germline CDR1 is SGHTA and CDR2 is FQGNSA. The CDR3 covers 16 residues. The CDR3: CASSLEGGGSTDTQYF. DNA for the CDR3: TGTGCCAGCAGCTTAGAGGGCGGGGGGAGCACAGATACGCAGTATTTT.

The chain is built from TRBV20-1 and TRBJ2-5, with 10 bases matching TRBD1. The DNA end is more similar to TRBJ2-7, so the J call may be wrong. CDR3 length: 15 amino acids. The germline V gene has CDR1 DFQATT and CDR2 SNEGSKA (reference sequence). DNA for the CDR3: TGCAGTGCAGGACAGGGGGGAGCGGGAGCTTACGAGCAGTACTTC. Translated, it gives CSAGQGGAGAYEQYF.

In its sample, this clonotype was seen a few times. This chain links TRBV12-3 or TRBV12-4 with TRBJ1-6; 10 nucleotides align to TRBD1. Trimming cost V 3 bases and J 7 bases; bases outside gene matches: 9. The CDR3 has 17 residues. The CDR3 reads CASSFFRTGGENSPLHF. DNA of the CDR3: TGTGCCAGCAGTTTTTTTCGGACAGGGGGAGAAAATTCACCCCTCCACTTT.

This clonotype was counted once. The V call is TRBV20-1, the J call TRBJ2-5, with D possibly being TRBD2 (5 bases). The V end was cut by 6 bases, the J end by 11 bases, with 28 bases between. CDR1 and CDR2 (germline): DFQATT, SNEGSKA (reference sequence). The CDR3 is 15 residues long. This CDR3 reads CSAPYGGRRNNEQYF. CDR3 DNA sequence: TGCAGTGCCCCCTACGGAGGCAGGAGGAACAATGAGCAGTACTTC.

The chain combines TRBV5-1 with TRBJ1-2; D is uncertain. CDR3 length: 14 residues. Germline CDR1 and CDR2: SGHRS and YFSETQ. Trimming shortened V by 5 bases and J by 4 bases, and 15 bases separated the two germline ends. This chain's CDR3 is CASRLGPNSYGYTF. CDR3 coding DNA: TGCGCCAGCAGGCTTGGACCGAACTCCTATGGCTACACCTTC.

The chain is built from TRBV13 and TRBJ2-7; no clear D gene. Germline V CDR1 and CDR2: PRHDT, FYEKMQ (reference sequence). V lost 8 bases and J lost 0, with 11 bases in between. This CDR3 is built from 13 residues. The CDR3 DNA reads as TGTGCCAGCGGGTTGGGCAGCTCCTACGAGCAGTACTTC. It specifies CASGLGSSYEQYF.

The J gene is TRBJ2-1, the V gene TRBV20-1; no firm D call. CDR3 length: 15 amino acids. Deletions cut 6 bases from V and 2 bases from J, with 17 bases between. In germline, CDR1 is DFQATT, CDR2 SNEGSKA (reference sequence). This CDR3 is CSAPRPGVTYNEQFF. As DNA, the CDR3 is TGCAGTGCCCCCCGCCCTGGGGTCACCTACAATGAGCAGTTCTTC.

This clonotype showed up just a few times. CDR3 bases: TGTGCCATCAGTGAGTCGGGGGGGGGCCACCCGCAGTATTTT. It translates to CAISESGGGHPQYF. The chain combines TRBV10-3 with TRBJ2-3; D is perhaps TRBD2 (7 bases). Germline lookup yields CDR1 ENHRY and CDR2 SYGVKD. V was shortened by 0 bases and J by 10 bases, with 14 bases between the two germline ends. CDR3 length equals 14 residues.

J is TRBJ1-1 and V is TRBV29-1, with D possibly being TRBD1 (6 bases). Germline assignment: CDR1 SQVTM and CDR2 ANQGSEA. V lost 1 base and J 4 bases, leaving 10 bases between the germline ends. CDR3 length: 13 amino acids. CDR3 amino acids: CSVEVVGGTEAFF. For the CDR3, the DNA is TGCAGCGTTGAAGTTGTAGGGGGCACTGAAGCTTTCTTT.

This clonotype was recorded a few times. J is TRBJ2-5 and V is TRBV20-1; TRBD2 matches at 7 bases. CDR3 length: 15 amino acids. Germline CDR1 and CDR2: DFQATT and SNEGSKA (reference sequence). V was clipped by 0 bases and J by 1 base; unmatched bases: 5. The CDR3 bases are TGCAGTGCTAGAGATCCAGCGGGGAGCCAAGAGACCCAGTACTTC. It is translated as CSARDPAGSQETQYF.

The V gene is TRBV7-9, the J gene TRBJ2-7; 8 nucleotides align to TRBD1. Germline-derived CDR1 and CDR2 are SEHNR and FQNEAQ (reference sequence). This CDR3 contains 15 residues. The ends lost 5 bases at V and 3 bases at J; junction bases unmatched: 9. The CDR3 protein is CASSMWDRRNYEQYF. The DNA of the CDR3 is TGTGCCAGCAGCATGTGGGACAGGAGGAACTACGAGCAGTACTTC.

The chain's CDR3 is CASSPPGLGQPQHF. CDR3 DNA sequence: TGTGCCAGCAGTCCTCCGGGTCTGGGACAGCCCCAGCATTTT. V gene TRBV6-2 or TRBV6-3 combines with J gene TRBJ1-5; no firm D call. The CDR3 runs 14 residues. V was cut by 5 bases and J by 7 bases, with 15 bases left in between. The germline V gene has CDR1 MNHEY and CDR2 SVGEGT.

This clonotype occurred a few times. The CDR3: CASSLVGRHQETQYF. DNA for the CDR3: TGTGCCAGCAGCTTGGTTGGCAGGCACCAAGAGACCCAGTACTTC. This chain joins TRBV5-6 and TRBJ2-5; D gene unclear. Germline values: CDR1 SGHDT, CDR2 YYEEEE. V was clipped by 0 bases and J by 0 bases, with 9 bases between them. This CDR3 has 15 residues.

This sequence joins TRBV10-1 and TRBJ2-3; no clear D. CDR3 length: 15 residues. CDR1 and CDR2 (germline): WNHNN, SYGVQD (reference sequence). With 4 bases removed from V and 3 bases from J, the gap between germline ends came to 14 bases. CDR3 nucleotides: TGCGCCAGCAGTGGTGATAGCAGATCTACAGATACGCAGTATTTT. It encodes CASSGDSRSTDTQYF.

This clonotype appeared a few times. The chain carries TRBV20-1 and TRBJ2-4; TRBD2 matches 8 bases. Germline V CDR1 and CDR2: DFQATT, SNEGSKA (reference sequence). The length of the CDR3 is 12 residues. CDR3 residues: CRASGGGDIQYF. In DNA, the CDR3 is TGCAGAGCAAGCGGGGGCGGGGACATTCAGTACTTC.

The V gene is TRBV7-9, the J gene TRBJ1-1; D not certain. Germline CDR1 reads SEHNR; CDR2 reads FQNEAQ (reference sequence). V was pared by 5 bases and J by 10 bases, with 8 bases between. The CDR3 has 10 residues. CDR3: CASSTQGAFF. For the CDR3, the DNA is TGTGCCAGCAGCACCCAAGGAGCTTTCTTT.

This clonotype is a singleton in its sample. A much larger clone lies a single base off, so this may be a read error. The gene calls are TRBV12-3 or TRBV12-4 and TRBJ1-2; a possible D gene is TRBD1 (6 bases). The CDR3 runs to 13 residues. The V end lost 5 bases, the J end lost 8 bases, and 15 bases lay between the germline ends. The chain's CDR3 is CASSRDTRTGYTF. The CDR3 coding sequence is TGTGCCAGCAGTCGGGACACCCGGACGGGCTACACCTTC.